This T cell receptor (beta chain) comes out of a study of spatial heterogeneity in lung cancer. The wider study: The cohort: approximately 66 early-stage, untreated non-small cell lung cancer patients. The study, taken as a whole, reports: Ubiquitous expanded tumor TCRs surfaced in blood more at resection than they did at follow-up.

CDR3 size: 15 residues. Germline CDR1 is SGDLS and CDR2 is YYNGEE. The V and J ends lost 0 bases and 4 bases, in that order; junction bases with no gene match: 4. Unique molecular identifiers, one per molecule, were present on every TCR cDNA molecule. One entry per CDR3 protein, called by TCRdb with MiXCR from the 5' RACE reads. The sample lists 45,000 to 55,000 distinct CDR3 sequences, approximately 12% occurring once. The time point denotes: blood at routine non-recurrence follow-up after resection. Tumor, nontumor lung or frozen PBMC supplied whole RNA, sequenced without sorting. This clonotype showed up just a few times. The antigen remains unidentified.

This rearrangement joins TRBV9 to TRBJ1-5; 7 positions match TRBD1. This sample comprised PBMCs, obtained at follow-up. This clonotype was sampled from a male donor with early-stage non-small cell lung cancer. The CDR3, as DNA: TGTGCCAGCAGCGTAGGGACAGGAGGGAATCAGCCCCAGCATTTT. Translation gives CASSVGTGGNQPQHF. Supplemented by reference TRBV9 and TRBJ1-5, the full variable domain reads DSGVTQTPKHLITATGQRVTLRCSPRSGDLSVYWYQQSLDQGLQFLIQYYNGEERAKGNILERFSAQQFPDLHSELNLSSLELGDSALYFCASSVGTGGNQPQHFGDGTRLSIL.